These 32 T cell receptor beta chains came from one sample sequenced in a study of cytomegalovirus exposure and HLA in healthy donors. This table comes from immunoSEQ multiplex PCR, and its TCRdb copy is limited to in-frame clones, with some not included. Of 110,000 or so clones detected, more than 70% appear once; the ten largest clones hold roughly 5%. What was sequenced was PBMCs. The receptors stem from a man younger than 35 in good health and CMV-seronegative.

The CDR3 sequence is CASSIGRDREYQPQHF. Written as DNA, the CDR3 is TGTGCCAGTAGTATCGGGCGAGACAGGGAATATCAGCCCCAGCATTTT. The genes are TRBV19 and TRBJ1-5; 7 bases match TRBD1. Germline V lookup: CDR1 LNHDA, CDR2 SQIVND (reference sequence). The CDR3 consists of 16 residues. Unmatched junction bases numbered 10, after V lost 3 bases and J lost 5 bases.

The chain employs TRBV29-1 and TRBJ2-7; D perhaps matches TRBD2 (6 bases). The CDR3 runs 12 residues. From germline, CDR1 is SQVTM and CDR2 ANQGSEA. V shed 0 bases and J shed 8 bases, with 11 bases lying between them. The CDR3 region has the DNA TGCAGCGTTGAAGAGAGTAGCGGTCAGCAGTACTTC. This sequence encodes CSVEESSGQQYF.

This clone was observed many times. This chain joins TRBV29-1 and TRBJ2-7; 11 nucleotides align to TRBD2. Germline CDR1 SQVTM, CDR2 ANQGSEA. The CDR3 loop spans 14 amino acids. Trimming at V came to 6 bases and at J to 3 bases, leaving 7 bases not matched to a gene. CDR3 in DNA: TGCAGCGTGACCCACGGACTAGCGGGCTACGAGCAGTACTTC. It specifies CSVTHGLAGYEQYF.

The CDR3 here is CASRVRQGGGNEQFF. For the CDR3, the DNA is TGTGCCAGCAGAGTAAGGCAGGGAGGGGGCAATGAGCAGTTCTTC. The chain has TRBV5-8 and TRBJ2-1, with D tentatively TRBD2 (7 bases). Germline V gene lookup returns CDR1 SGHTS and CDR2 YDEGEE. The germline V and J ends were trimmed by 5 bases and 6 bases, with 18 bases remaining between them. The CDR3 consists of 15 residues. Complete variable domain (other parts from reference TRBV5-8 and TRBJ2-1): EAGVTQSPTHLIKTRGQQATLRCSPISGHTSVYWYQQALGLGLQFLLWYDEGEERNRGNFPPRFSGRQFPNYSSELNVNALELEDSALYLCASRVRQGGGNEQFFGPGTRLTVL.

The chain joins TRBV11-2 to TRBJ1-4; 10 nucleotides line up with TRBD1. The ends lost 1 base at V and 8 bases at J; junction bases unmatched: 4. The CDR3 consists of 15 residues. CDR1 SGHAT and CDR2 FQNNGV come from the germline V gene. The CDR3 DNA reads as TGTGCCAGCAGCTTAGGGGGGACAGGGGACGAAAAACTGTTTTTT. Its protein is CASSLGGTGDEKLFF.

The chain employs TRBV11-2 and TRBJ2-6, with 9 bases identical to TRBD1. CDR1 and CDR2 from the germline V gene are SGHAT and FQNNGV. The ends lost 4 bases at V and 2 bases at J; junction bases unmatched: 3. The CDR3 covers 16 residues. CDR3 protein: CASSSTGGAGANVLTF. CDR3 nucleotide sequence: TGTGCCAGCAGCTCAACAGGGGGCGCTGGGGCCAACGTCCTGACTTTC. The whole variable domain, remainder taken from reference TRBV11-2 and TRBJ2-6, is EAGVAQSPRYKIIEKRQSVAFWCNPISGHATLYWYQQILGQGPKLLIQFQNNGVVDDSQLPKDRFSAERLKGVDSTLKIQPAKLEDSAVYLCASSSTGGAGANVLTFGAGSRLTVL.

This clone was observed a single time. The rearrangement links TRBV6-1 to TRBJ2-3, with a possible D match to TRBD2 (6 bases). CDR3 length equals 14 residues. Germline-derived CDR1 and CDR2 are MNHNS and SASEGT. Between the trimmed V and J ends, which lost 8 bases and 7 bases, there was a span of 19 bases. The CDR3 reads CASVWRVGIYTQYF. The DNA of the CDR3 is TGTGCCAGCGTGTGGAGGGTGGGCATTTATACGCAGTATTTT.

V is TRBV9 and J is TRBJ2-3; 8 bases are shared with TRBD2. CDR3 size: 16 residues. Germline lookup yields CDR1 SGDLS and CDR2 YYNGEE. J lost 2 bases, V lost 0 bases, and 5 bases had no gene match. CDR3 nucleotide sequence: TGTGCCAGCAGCGTAGCTCGGCGGGAGGCCACAGATACGCAGTATTTT. This sequence encodes CASSVARREATDTQYF.

Here the CDR3 reads CAWSVTSGSTDTQYF. In nucleotides, the CDR3 is TGTGCCTGGAGTGTTACTAGCGGGAGCACAGATACGCAGTATTTT. The chain recombines TRBV30 with TRBJ2-3; 9 bases align to TRBD2. Trimming at V came to 0 bases and at J to 0 bases, leaving 1 base not matched to a gene. The germline gives CDR1 GTSNPN, CDR2 SVGIG (reference sequence). The CDR3 loop spans 15 amino acids.

The CDR3 DNA sequence: TGCGCCAGCAGCTCTGTCCCACAGGGGGCGAACGAGCAGTACTTC. Translation gives CASSSVPQGANEQYF. The chain combines TRBV5-1 with TRBJ2-7, with 9 bases that match TRBD1. J lost 5 bases, V lost 3 bases, and 9 bases had no gene match. The germline CDR1 and CDR2 sequences are SGHRS and YFSETQ. The CDR3 sequence is 15 residues long.

The chain uses TRBV12-5 and TRBJ2-3, with 11 nucleotides matching TRBD1. Trimming removed 0 bases from V and 7 bases from J; junction bases left unmatched: 6. This CDR3 comprises 16 residues. The germline gives CDR1 LGHNT, CDR2 FRNRAP. The CDR3 spells CASGLVGGQGVYTQYF. The CDR3 DNA sequence: TGTGCTAGTGGTTTGGTAGGGGGACAGGGGGTGTATACGCAGTATTTT.

The rearrangement uses TRBV19 and TRBJ2-3, with 10 bases lining up with TRBD1. The germline V gene encodes CDR1 LNHDA and CDR2 SQIVND (reference sequence). With 7 bases clipped from V and 3 bases from J, the junction kept 10 bases outside the gene matches. The CDR3 covers 16 residues. CDR3: CASTPARQGATDTQYF. For the CDR3, the DNA is TGTGCCAGTACCCCGGCCCGACAGGGGGCAACAGATACGCAGTATTTT. Full variable domain (remainder filled in from reference TRBV19 and TRBJ2-3): DGGITQSPKYLFRKEGQNVTLSCEQNLNHDAMYWYRQDPGQGLRLIYYSQIVNDFQKGDIAEGYSVSREKKESFPLTVTSAQKNPTAFYLCASTPARQGATDTQYFGPGTRLTVL.

This rearrangement joins TRBV5-5 to TRBJ2-7; possibly TRBD1 for D (6 bases). Germline CDR1 SGHKS, CDR2 YYEKEE (reference sequence). The CDR3 extends over 13 amino acids. V was cut by 0 bases and J by 3 bases, with 7 bases left in between. CDR3 amino acids: CASSLEGGYEQYF. CDR3 sequence (DNA): TGTGCCAGCAGCTTGGAAGGGGGCTACGAGCAGTACTTC.

This chain uses TRBV30 with TRBJ2-5, with D possibly being TRBD2 (7 bases). CDR1 is GTSNPN and CDR2 is SVGIG in the germline V gene (reference sequence). This CDR3 has 13 amino acids. V shed 3 bases and J shed 1 base, with 9 bases lying between them. DNA of the CDR3: TGTGCCTGGAGGAGGGGGGGCCAAGAGACCCAGTACTTC. Translated, it gives CAWRRGGQETQYF.

This sequence joins TRBV29-1 and TRBJ2-1, with 8 bases identical to TRBD2. This CDR3 contains 16 residues. Germline values: CDR1 SQVTM, CDR2 ANQGSEA. V trimming: 1 base; J trimming: 1 base; junction bases outside the gene matches: 6. As DNA, the CDR3 is TGCAGCGTTGAAGGAGGGGCGGGGGGTTCCTACAATGAGCAGTTCTTC. Translating gives CSVEGGAGGSYNEQFF.

This rearrangement joins TRBV30 to TRBJ2-3; 12 bases agree with TRBD1. V shed 1 base, J shed 5 bases, and the junction held 4 bases outside the gene matches. This CDR3 region has 15 residues. Germline lookup yields CDR1 GTSNPN and CDR2 SVGIG (reference sequence). The CDR3 reads CAWSGDRGRLDTQYF. The CDR3 DNA follows: TGTGCCTGGAGTGGGGACAGGGGGCGTTTAGATACGCAGTATTTT.

This rearrangement joins TRBV27 to TRBJ2-7, with 8 positions matching TRBD1. Germline values: CDR1 MNHEY, CDR2 SMNVEV (reference sequence). The CDR3 is 15 residues long. With 5 bases clipped from V and 3 bases from J, the junction kept 9 bases outside the gene matches. The CDR3, as DNA: TGTGCCAGCAGTGATGACAGGGGATCGAGCTACGAGCAGTACTTC. Its translation is CASSDDRGSSYEQYF.

The chain couples TRBV28 to TRBJ2-5, with unresolved D. The germline V and J ends were trimmed by 6 bases and 1 base, with 3 bases remaining between them. CDR1 and CDR2 from the germline V gene are MDHEN and SYDVKM. This CDR3 comprises 11 residues. This CDR3 is CASRAQETQYF. The CDR3 DNA reads TGTGCCAGCAGGGCCCAAGAGACCCAGTACTTC.

The chain has TRBV10-2 and TRBJ1-1; D not certain. Trimming pared 5 bases from V and 4 bases from J, leaving 17 bases between. Germline values: CDR1 WSHSY, CDR2 SAAADI. The CDR3 length is 15 residues. The CDR3 DNA sequence: TGCGCCAGCAGTTGGAGCAACGTTGGCGGCACTGAAGCTTTCTTT. This translates into CASSWSNVGGTEAFF.

This clone was seen a handful of times. The chain employs TRBV5-4 and TRBJ1-2, with D possibly TRBD1 on 5 matching bases. V was clipped by 2 bases and J by 7 bases, with 18 bases between them. CDR3 size: 15 residues. Germline CDR1 SGHNT, CDR2 YYREEE (reference sequence). CDR3 sequence: CASSFKLGGNVGYTF. The DNA of the CDR3 is TGTGCCAGCAGCTTCAAGCTCGGGGGTAACGTTGGCTACACCTTC.

This sequence joins TRBV28 and TRBJ1-5; D unresolved. V dropped 10 bases and J dropped 5 bases, with 15 bases sitting between them. In germline, CDR1 is MDHEN, CDR2 SYDVKM. The CDR3 is 13 residues long. CDR3 amino acids: CAILGSVDQPQHF. CDR3 sequence (DNA): TGTGCCATCCTAGGATCAGTGGATCAGCCCCAGCATTTT.

This clone was counted a few times. This chain uses TRBV2 with TRBJ2-7; TRBD2 might be the D (5 bases). The CDR3 sequence is 12 residues long. From germline, CDR1 is SNHLY and CDR2 FYNNEI. V gave up 2 bases and J gave up 5 bases, with 7 bases separating them. CDR3 sequence (DNA): TGTGCCAGCAGTGAAATGGGAGACGAGCAGTACTTC. This codes for CASSEMGDEQYF.

The chain combines TRBV18 with TRBJ1-1; no firm D call. V lost 5 bases and J 5 bases, leaving 12 bases between the germline ends. Germline values: CDR1 KGHSH, CDR2 LQKENI. The length of the CDR3 is 13 residues. The CDR3 nucleotides are TGTGCCAGCTCAAACCGGGAGACGACTGAAGCTTTCTTT. This codes for CASSNRETTEAFF.

This clone was observed a single time. V usage is TRBV19 and J usage is TRBJ1-1; D gene ambiguous. The germline V gene has CDR1 LNHDA and CDR2 SQIVND (reference sequence). V dropped 5 bases and J dropped 4 bases, with 14 bases sitting between them. CDR3 length: 14 residues. The CDR3 bases are TGTGCCAGTAGTGGCTTGGCAGTTGTCACTGAAGCTTTCTTT. Protein product: CASSGLAVVTEAFF.

The chain carries TRBV18 and TRBJ1-4, with 7 bases matching TRBD1. The germline gives CDR1 KGHSH, CDR2 LQKENI. This CDR3 has 15 residues. V dropped 5 bases and J dropped 7; count of bases not matched to a gene: 10. The CDR3 DNA follows: TGTGCCAGCTCAAAAGACAGGGCCCAGAGTGAAAAACTGTTTTTT. Protein: CASSKDRAQSEKLFF.

The rearrangement joins TRBV4-2 to TRBJ2-3; 10 nucleotides align to TRBD2. The CDR3 is made up of 21 amino acids. V was clipped by 0 bases and J by 0 bases; unmatched bases: 15. Germline V gene lookup returns CDR1 LGHNA and CDR2 YNFKEQ. The CDR3: CASSQDTAPSGGATSTDTQYF. The CDR3 DNA follows: TGTGCCAGCAGCCAAGATACGGCGCCGAGCGGGGGGGCAACTAGCACAGATACGCAGTATTTT.

V usage is TRBV19 and J usage is TRBJ2-2; 12 bases match TRBD2. The V segment lost 4 bases and the J segment 7 bases; nucleotides outside the gene matches: 10. The length of the CDR3 is 17 residues. The germline gives CDR1 LNHDA, CDR2 SQIVND (reference sequence). The CDR3 reads CASSSGLAGLRIGELFF. The CDR3 coding sequence is TGTGCCAGTAGTAGCGGACTAGCGGGACTCCGGATCGGGGAGCTGTTTTTT.

This rearrangement joins TRBV6-5 to TRBJ2-3, with TRBD2 identical over 14 bases. The trim removed 5 bases at V and 10 bases at J, leaving 8 bases unmatched. The germline V gene has CDR1 MNHEY and CDR2 SVGAGI. The length of the CDR3 is 15 residues. The CDR3, as DNA: TGTGCCAGCAGTACTCGGACTAGCGGGAGGAAGCCGCAGTATTTT. Its translation is CASSTRTSGRKPQYF.

Only a few counts were recorded for this clone. This chain connects TRBV6-5 to TRBJ1-2, with D tentatively TRBD1 (5 bases). Germline CDR1 and CDR2: MNHEY and SVGAGI. This CDR3 region has 13 residues. Trimming removed 5 bases at V and 1 base at J, with 8 bases between. CDR3 in DNA: TGTGCCAGCAGTCAAGACAGTAACTATGGCTACACCTTC. As protein: CASSQDSNYGYTF.

The chain carries TRBV7-9 and TRBJ1-2, with D tentatively TRBD1 (5 bases). V was shortened by 7 bases and J by 1 base, with 16 bases between the two germline ends. Germline CDR1 SEHNR, CDR2 FQNEAQ (reference sequence). This CDR3 region has 15 residues. CDR3 nucleotides: TGTGCCAGCAACCTACTACAGGACATTAACTATGGCTACACCTTC. Translating it yields CASNLLQDINYGYTF. Variable domain in full (rest from reference TRBV7-9 and TRBJ1-2): DTGVSQNPRHKITKRGQNVTFRCDPISEHNRLYWYRQTLGQGPEFLTYFQNEAQLEKSRLLSDRFSAERPKGSFSTLEIQRTEQGDSAMYLCASNLLQDINYGYTFGSGTRLTVV.

In the case of this clone: An end of the junction differs from the germline gene, which may be a read error. V gene TRBV6-4 combines with J gene TRBJ1-2, with a tentative D call TRBD1 (5 bases). CDR1 is MRHNA, CDR2 SNTAGT, per germline. This CDR3 has 15 amino acids. CDR3 in DNA: TGTGCCAGCAGTTACTCGAAAGTCGCTTGGGGCGGCTACACCTTC. Residues: CASSYSKVAWGGYTF.

The chain couples TRBV15 to TRBJ2-5, with TRBD2 matching over 7 bases. Germline trimming cut 0 bases from V and 5 bases from J; bases unmatched to any gene: 6. Germline CDR1 LNHNV, CDR2 YYDKDF (reference sequence). This CDR3 is built from 15 residues. The CDR3 DNA follows: TGTGCCACCAGCAGAGAACGGGGGGTCGGGGAGACCCAGTACTTC. It is translated as CATSRERGVGETQYF.